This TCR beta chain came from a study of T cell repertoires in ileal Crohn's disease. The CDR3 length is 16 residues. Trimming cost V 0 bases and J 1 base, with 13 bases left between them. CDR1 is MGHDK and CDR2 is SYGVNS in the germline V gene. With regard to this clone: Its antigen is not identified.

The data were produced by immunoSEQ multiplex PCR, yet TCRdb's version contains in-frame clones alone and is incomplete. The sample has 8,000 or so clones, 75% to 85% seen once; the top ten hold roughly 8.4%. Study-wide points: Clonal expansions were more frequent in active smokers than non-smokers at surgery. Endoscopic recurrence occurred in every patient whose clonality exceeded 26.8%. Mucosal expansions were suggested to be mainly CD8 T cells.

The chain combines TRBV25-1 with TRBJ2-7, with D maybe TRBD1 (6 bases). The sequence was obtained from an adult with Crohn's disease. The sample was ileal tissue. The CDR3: CASSEYTGRGSYEQYF. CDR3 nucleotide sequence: TGTGCCAGCAGTGAATACACGGGCAGGGGTTCCTACGAGCAGTACTTC.